The rows below give T cell receptor beta chains drawn from one sample of a study of blood T cell repertoires in COVID-19. Repertoires were generated with immunoSEQ multiplex PCR, while TCRdb's copy carries only in-frame clones and drops some. The data contain approximately 250,000 clones, 70% to 90% of them seen just once; the ten biggest clones take up around 0.98%. Sequencing was performed on peripheral blood. The receptors were gathered from a man aged 35 to 55 with acute or convalescent COVID-19. Both conserved end residues are part of each CDR3.

>TRBJ2-1|TRBV9
CASSASGGRTYNEQFF
>TRBJ1-2|TRBV5-1
CASSLDRVYGYTF
>TRBJ2-7|TRBV12-5
CASGSSYEQYF
>TRBJ2-2|TRBV21-1
CASSLPHRVGDTGELFF
>TRBJ1-6|TRBV6-5
CASLLSNSPLHF
>TRBJ1-1|TRBV29-1
CSVSTGWNTEAFF
>TRBJ1-6|TRBV5-8
CASSLMRQGHSPLHF
>TRBJ2-1|TRBV30
CAWSDRYNEQFF
>TRBJ1-2|TRBV27
CASSLAAATNYGYTF
>TRBJ1-5|TRBV28
CASSPFYQPQHF
>TRBJ1-3|TRBV6-5
CASRSGIGGNTIYF
>TRBJ2-3|TRBV5-1
CASSFQSGGGADTQYF
>TRBJ1-1|TRBV18
CASSPYTGWDEAFF
>TRBJ2-3|TRBV29-1
CSVELGGTDTQYF
>TRBJ1-2|TRBV7-9
CASSFSSSGYGYTF
>TRBJ2-3|TRBV5-1
CASSWLGGGTDTQYF
>TRBJ2-1|TRBV30
CAWSVLGLESGNEQFF
>TRBJ1-1|TRBV16
CASSQSTVLGEAFF
>TRBJ1-6|TRBV6-1
CASSELGSNSPLHF
>TRBJ2-1|TRBV7-9
CASSTGTGLGFF
>TRBJ2-1|TRBV6-2/TRBV6-3
CASGPSGGVNEQFF
>TRBJ2-7|TRBV11-3
CASSPIEGKKDSYEQYF
>TRBJ2-7|TRBV7-2
CASSLGGGPYEQYF
>TRBJ2-6|TRBV3-1/TRBV3-2
CASSQEDRVFAGANVLTF
>TRBJ1-6|TRBV6-5
CASRAAPYNSPLHF
>TRBJ1-3|TRBV5-5
CASSTGTAGNTIYF
>TRBJ1-1|TRBV3-1/TRBV3-2
CASSLRHGQNTEAFF
>TRBJ1-1|TRBV28
CASSSPTVEAFF
>TRBJ2-1|TRBV15
CATSRAMGQGALSNEQFF
>TRBJ1-1|TRBV7-3
CASSLGSKNTEAFF